This T cell receptor beta chain appears in the sequencing data of a study of blood T cell repertoires in COVID-19. Study-wide background: The analysed material was cDNA or gDNA that came from T cells, B-cell-depleted T cells, or PBMCs.

The table lists this clone with a few counts. Losses at the gene ends were 4 bases for V and 6 bases for J; bases not matched to a gene: 8. The length of the CDR3 is 15 residues. The germline V gene has CDR1 SGHVS and CDR2 FNYEAQ. Methods used by the authors: Using reference gene primer amplification, nucleated cell counts were estimated. Here immunoSEQ multiplex PCR was the method, and the copy in TCRdb shows in-frame clones only, minus some. V, J and clone size are taken as reported in that table, and D and trimming were inferred from the DNA itself. This sample carries approximately 81,000 clones, roughly four fifths of them seen once, and the ten largest clones take around 6.9%.

This TCR was sampled from a human donor in a cohort sampled during active COVID-19. Sequencing was done on a sample of peripheral blood. The genes are TRBV7-6 and TRBJ2-7; 11 bases align to TRBD1. CDR3 in amino acids: CASSWTGGLPGEQYF. For the CDR3, the DNA is TGTGCCAGCAGCTGGACAGGGGGCCTCCCGGGCGAGCAGTACTTC.